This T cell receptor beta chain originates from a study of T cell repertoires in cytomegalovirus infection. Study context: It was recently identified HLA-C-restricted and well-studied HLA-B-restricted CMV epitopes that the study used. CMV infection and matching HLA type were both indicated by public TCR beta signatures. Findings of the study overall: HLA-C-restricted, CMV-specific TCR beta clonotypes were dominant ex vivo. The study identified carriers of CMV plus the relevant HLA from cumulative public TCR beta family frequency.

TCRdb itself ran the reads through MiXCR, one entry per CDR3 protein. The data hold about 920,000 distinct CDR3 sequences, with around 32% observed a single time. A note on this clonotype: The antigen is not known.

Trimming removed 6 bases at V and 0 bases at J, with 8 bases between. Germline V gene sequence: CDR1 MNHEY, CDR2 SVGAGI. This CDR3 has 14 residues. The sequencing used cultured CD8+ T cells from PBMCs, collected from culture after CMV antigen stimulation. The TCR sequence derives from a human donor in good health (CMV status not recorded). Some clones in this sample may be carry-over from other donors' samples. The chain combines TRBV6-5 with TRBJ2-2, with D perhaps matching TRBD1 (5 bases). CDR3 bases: TGTGCCAGCAGGCAGACAGCGAACACCGGGGAGCTGTTTTTT. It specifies CASRQTANTGELFF.